This T cell receptor (beta chain) was captured by sequencing in a study of STAT5B mutations in CD4+ large granular lymphocyte leukemia. Whole-study results and caveats: Compared with healthy controls (2/35), patient top clones favored TRBV06 (8/27). About 26% of private leukemic clonotypes occurred rarely in other patients' non-leukemic repertoires.

Deletions cut 2 bases from V and 7 bases from J, with 9 bases between. This CDR3 comprises 12 residues. Germline CDR1 reads GTSNPN; CDR2 reads SVGIG (reference sequence). The method was immunoSEQ multiplex PCR; TCRdb's version includes in-frame clones alone and lacks a portion of them. The table includes around 34,000 clones, around 81% detected once. Remarks on this clone: Its antigen is still unknown.

The sequence was collected from a human donor in good health. The specimen sequenced was CD4+ T cells from blood buffy coats. The rearrangement links TRBV30 to TRBJ1-5; a possible D gene is TRBD1 (5 bases). The CDR3 DNA sequence: TGTGCCTGGAGTACCAGGGAGCAGCCCCAGCATTTT. This sequence encodes CAWSTREQPQHF.